Listed below are T cell receptor beta chains from one sample, sequenced in a study of blood T cell repertoires in COVID-19. Libraries were prepared by immunoSEQ multiplex PCR; TCRdb keeps only in-frame clonotypes and omits some of them. The sample yields about 100,000 clones, almost 80% seen once. The sample comprised peripheral blood. All receptors derive from a man in his sixties or seventies with active or convalescent COVID-19. Both conserved end residues are trimmed from each CDR3.

CDR3: AISAHGEGQGVPAQY; V: TRBV10-3; J: TRBJ2-5
CDR3: ASSYRPSGGADTQY; V: TRBV6-2/TRBV6-3; J: TRBJ2-3
CDR3: ASSPRGGSYEQY; V: TRBV24-1; J: TRBJ2-7
CDR3: ASSDSCPGQGVSHEQF; V: TRBV6-4; J: TRBJ2-1
CDR3: ASRSGTSGSVYEQY; V: TRBV5-1; J: TRBJ2-7
CDR3: ASSLNPTMNTEAF; V: TRBV7-3; J: TRBJ1-1
CDR3: ASSLGTGDGNQPQH; V: TRBV5-1; J: TRBJ1-5
CDR3: ASTPRTEAYNEQF; V: TRBV6-5; J: TRBJ2-1
CDR3: ASAGGGSNQPQH; V: TRBV27; J: TRBJ1-5
CDR3: ASSLAPNSGGRDTQY; V: TRBV7-2; J: TRBJ2-3
CDR3: ASRSETESSGNTIY; V: TRBV5-1; J: TRBJ1-3
CDR3: AWSQKITGNSPLH; V: TRBV30; J: TRBJ1-6
CDR3: ASIVFPTTGNSPLH; V: TRBV2; J: TRBJ1-6
CDR3: ASSLGQGRTPSSYEQY; V: TRBV3-1/TRBV3-2; J: TRBJ2-7
CDR3: ASSFGVNTGELF; V: TRBV27; J: TRBJ2-2
CDR3: ASSVGQASYEQY; V: TRBV7-9; J: TRBJ2-7
CDR3: ASSQEGTRRAKNIQY; V: TRBV3-1/TRBV3-2; J: TRBJ2-4
CDR3: ASSWARTGGIETQY; V: TRBV5-8; J: TRBJ2-5
CDR3: ASSSAGTGKGYT; V: TRBV6-2/TRBV6-3; J: TRBJ1-2
CDR3: ASRGTGGTEAF; V: TRBV19; J: TRBJ1-1
CDR3: ASSFNGPTEAF; V: TRBV7-8; J: TRBJ1-1
CDR3: ASLGGGETYNEQF; V: TRBV6-5; J: TRBJ2-1
CDR3: ASSQEPRSSPLH; V: TRBV3-1/TRBV3-2; J: TRBJ1-6
CDR3: ASSQSWGGQPQH; V: TRBV16; J: TRBJ1-5
CDR3: ASSKTGIPYNSPLH; V: TRBV7-2; J: TRBJ1-6